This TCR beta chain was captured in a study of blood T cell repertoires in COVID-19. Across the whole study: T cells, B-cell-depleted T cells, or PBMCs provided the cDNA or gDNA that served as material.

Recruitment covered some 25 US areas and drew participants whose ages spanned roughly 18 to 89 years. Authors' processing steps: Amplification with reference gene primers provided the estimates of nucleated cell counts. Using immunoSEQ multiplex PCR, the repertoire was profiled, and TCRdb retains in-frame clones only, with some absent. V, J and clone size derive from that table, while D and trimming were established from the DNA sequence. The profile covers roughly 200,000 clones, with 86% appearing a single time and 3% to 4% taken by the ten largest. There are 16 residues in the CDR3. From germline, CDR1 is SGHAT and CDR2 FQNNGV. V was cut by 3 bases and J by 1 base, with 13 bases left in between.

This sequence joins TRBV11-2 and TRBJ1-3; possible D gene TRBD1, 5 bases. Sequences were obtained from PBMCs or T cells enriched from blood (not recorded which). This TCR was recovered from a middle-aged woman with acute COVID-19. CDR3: CASSFARAFSGNTIYF. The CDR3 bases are TGTGCCAGCAGCTTTGCCAGGGCGTTTTCTGGAAACACCATATATTTT.